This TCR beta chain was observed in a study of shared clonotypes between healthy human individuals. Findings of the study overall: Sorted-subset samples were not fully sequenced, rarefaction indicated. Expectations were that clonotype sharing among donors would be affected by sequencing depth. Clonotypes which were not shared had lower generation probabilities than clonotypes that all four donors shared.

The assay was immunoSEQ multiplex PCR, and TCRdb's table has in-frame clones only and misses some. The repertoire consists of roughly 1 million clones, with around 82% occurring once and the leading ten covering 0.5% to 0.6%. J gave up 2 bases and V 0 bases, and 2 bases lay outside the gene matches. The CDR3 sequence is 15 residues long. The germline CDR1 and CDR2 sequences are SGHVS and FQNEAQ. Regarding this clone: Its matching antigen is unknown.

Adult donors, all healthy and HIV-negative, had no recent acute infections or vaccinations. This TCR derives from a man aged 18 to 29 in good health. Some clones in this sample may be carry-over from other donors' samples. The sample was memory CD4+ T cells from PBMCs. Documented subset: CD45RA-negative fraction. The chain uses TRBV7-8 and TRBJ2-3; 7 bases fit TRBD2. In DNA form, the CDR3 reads TGTGCCAGCAGCTTAGCGGCGGGAGTCACAGATACGCAGTATTTT. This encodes CASSLAAGVTDTQYF. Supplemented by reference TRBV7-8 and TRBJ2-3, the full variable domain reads GAGVSQSPRYKVAKRGQDVALRCDPISGHVSLFWYQQALGQGPEFLTYFQNEAQLDKSGLPSDRFFAERPEGSVSTLKIQRTQQEDSAVYLCASSLAAGVTDTQYFGPGTRLTVL.